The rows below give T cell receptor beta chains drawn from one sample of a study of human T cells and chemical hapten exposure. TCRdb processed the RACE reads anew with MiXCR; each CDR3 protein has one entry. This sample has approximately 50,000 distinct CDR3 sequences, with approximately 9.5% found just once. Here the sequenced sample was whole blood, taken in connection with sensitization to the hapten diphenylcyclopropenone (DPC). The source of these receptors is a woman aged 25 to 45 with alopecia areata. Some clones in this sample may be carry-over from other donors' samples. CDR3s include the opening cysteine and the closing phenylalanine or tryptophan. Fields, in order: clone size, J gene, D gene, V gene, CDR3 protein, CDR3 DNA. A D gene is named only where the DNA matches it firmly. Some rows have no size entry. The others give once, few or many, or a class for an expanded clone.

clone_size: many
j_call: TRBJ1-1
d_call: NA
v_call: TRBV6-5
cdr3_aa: CASQMNTEAFF
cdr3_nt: TGTGCCAGCCAGATGAACACTGAAGCTTTCTTT

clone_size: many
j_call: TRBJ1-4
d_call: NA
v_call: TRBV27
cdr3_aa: CARSLSPGQVNEKLFF
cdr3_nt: TGTGCCAGGAGTCTCTCCCCGGGACAAGTGAATGAAAAACTGTTTTTT

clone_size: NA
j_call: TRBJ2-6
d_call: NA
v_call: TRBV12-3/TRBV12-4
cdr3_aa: CASTPSPSGANVLTF
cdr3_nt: TGTGCCAGCACCCCATCCCCCTCTGGGGCCAACGTCCTGACTTTC

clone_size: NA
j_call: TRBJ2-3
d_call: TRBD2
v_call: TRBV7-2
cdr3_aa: CASSLRTGLADPDTQYF
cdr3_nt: TGTGCCAGCAGCCTACGAACTGGACTAGCGGACCCAGATACGCAGTATTTT

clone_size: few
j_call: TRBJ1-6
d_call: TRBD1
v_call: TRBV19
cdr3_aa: CASTSRDRGSPLHF
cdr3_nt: TGTGCCAGTACCTCCCGGGACAGGGGCTCACCCCTCCACTTT

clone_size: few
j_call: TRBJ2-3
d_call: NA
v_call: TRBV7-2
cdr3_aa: CASSFPHLGSTDTQYF
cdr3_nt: TGTGCCAGCAGCTTCCCCCACCTAGGTAGCACAGATACGCAGTATTTT

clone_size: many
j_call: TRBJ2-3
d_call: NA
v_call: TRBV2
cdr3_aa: CASNFNEGTDTQYF
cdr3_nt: TGTGCCAGCAATTTCAATGAGGGAACAGATACGCAGTATTTT

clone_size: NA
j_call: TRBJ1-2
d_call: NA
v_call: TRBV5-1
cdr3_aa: CASSPRGVSDYGYTF
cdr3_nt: TGCGCCAGCAGCCCGAGAGGGGTCTCGGACTATGGCTACACCTTC

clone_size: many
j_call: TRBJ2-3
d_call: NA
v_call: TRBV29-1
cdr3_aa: CSVDPSTDTQYF
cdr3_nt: TGCAGCGTTGATCCCAGCACAGATACGCAGTATTTT

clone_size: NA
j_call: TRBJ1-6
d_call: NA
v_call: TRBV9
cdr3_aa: CASSEHLGNSPLHF
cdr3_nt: TGTGCCAGCAGCGAGCATCTCGGTAATTCACCCCTCCACTTT

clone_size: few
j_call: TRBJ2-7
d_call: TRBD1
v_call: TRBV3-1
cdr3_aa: CASSRSGQGRTYEQYF
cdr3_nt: TGTGCCAGCAGCCGCTCTGGACAGGGGCGAACCTACGAGCAGTACTTC

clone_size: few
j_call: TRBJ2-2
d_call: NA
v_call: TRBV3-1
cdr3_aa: CASSRKGGTGELFF
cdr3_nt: TGTGCCAGCAGCCGAAAGGGCGGCACCGGGGAGCTGTTTTTT

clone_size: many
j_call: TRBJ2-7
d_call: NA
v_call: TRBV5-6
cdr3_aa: CASSSMDYEQYF
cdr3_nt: TGTGCCAGCAGCTCCATGGACTACGAGCAGTACTTC

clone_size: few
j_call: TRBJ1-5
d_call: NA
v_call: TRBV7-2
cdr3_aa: CASSRTGISNQPQHF
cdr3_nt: TGTGCCAGCAGCCGAACAGGGATCAGCAATCAGCCCCAGCATTTT

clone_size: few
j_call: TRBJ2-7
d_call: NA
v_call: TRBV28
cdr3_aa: CASSLRVGEQYF
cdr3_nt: TGTGCCAGCAGTTTGCGAGTTGGCGAGCAGTACTTC

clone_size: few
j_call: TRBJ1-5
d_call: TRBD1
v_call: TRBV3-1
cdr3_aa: CASSQEGQINQPQHF
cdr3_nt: TGTGCCAGCAGCCAAGAGGGACAGATCAATCAGCCCCAGCATTTT